This is a list of T cell receptor beta chains from one sample in a study of cytomegalovirus exposure and HLA in healthy donors. The data were produced by immunoSEQ multiplex PCR, yet TCRdb's version contains in-frame clones alone and is incomplete. The sample records around 130,000 clones, roughly 78% being singletons. The sample comprised PBMCs. The origin of the receptors is a man aged 30 to 39 in good health and CMV-seronegative. Both conserved end residues are part of each CDR3. The D gene is left open where the match is weak. Clone size is stated in some rows and not others, as once, few, many or a class when expanded.

16	TRBV27	once	TRBJ2-7	-	CASSRVAGLISYEQYF	TGTGCCAGCAGCCGCGTCGCGGGGCTGATCTCCTACGAGCAGTACTTC
24	TRBV19	-	TRBJ2-5	TRBD2	CASSPRPGQGASWTSGGAGETQYF	TGTGCCAGTAGTCCCCGGCCGGGACAGGGGGCGTCTTGGACTAGCGGGGGGGCCGGGGAGACCCAGTACTTC
14	TRBV7-8	-	TRBJ2-7	TRBD2	CASSLTSGTYEQYF	TGTGCCAGCAGCTTAACTAGCGGGACCTACGAGCAGTACTTC
13	TRBV6-5	-	TRBJ1-2	-	CASSETGPYGYTF	TGTGCCAGCAGTGAGACAGGCCCTTATGGCTACACCTTC
13	TRBV4-2	-	TRBJ2-1	-	CASSQGGSDEQFF	TGTGCCAGCAGCCAAGGGGGCAGCGATGAGCAGTTCTTC
14	TRBV27	-	TRBJ2-7	TRBD2	CASSHQRDPYEQYF	TGTGCCAGCAGCCATCAGCGGGACCCCTACGAGCAGTACTTC
13	TRBV5-1	few	TRBJ1-6	-	CASSPVGAGILHF	TGCGCCAGCAGCCCCGTCGGTGCCGGTATCCTCCACTTT
13	TRBV28	once	TRBJ1-5	-	CASSLLSNQPQHF	TGTGCCAGCAGTTTACTGAGCAATCAGCCCCAGCATTTT
16	TRBV4-3	-	TRBJ1-6	-	CASSQEYGQGNSPLHF	TGCGCCAGCAGCCAAGAATACGGCCAGGGGAACTCACCCCTCCACTTT
15	TRBV19	-	TRBJ2-4	-	CASSLFEAAKNIQYF	TGTGCCAGTAGTCTCTTCGAGGCAGCCAAAAACATTCAGTACTTC
16	TRBV5-4	-	TRBJ1-2	-	CASSYTGSSYNYGYTF	TGTGCCAGCAGCTATACAGGGTCTTCTTACAACTATGGCTACACCTTC
14	TRBV6-1	-	TRBJ2-7	TRBD1	CASSEVAGGREQYF	TGTGCCAGCAGTGAAGTGGCAGGGGGCCGCGAGCAGTACTTC
15	TRBV19	-	TRBJ1-5	-	CASSPPFYSNQPQHF	TGTGCCAGTAGCCCCCCCTTTTATAGCAATCAGCCCCAGCATTTT
15	TRBV6-4	-	TRBJ2-5	TRBD2	CASSVAGGPGETQYF	TGTGCCAGCAGTGTAGCGGGGGGGCCGGGAGAGACCCAGTACTTC
13	TRBV11-1	-	TRBJ2-7	-	CASSGGPRDEQYF	TGTGCCAGCAGCGGCGGCCCCCGGGACGAGCAGTACTTC
15	TRBV2	-	TRBJ2-7	TRBD1	CASSDAGQGAYEQYF	TGTGCCAGCAGTGATGCTGGACAGGGGGCCTACGAGCAGTACTTC
12	TRBV18	-	TRBJ1-2	TRBD1	CASQGAGYGYTF	TGTGCCAGCCAGGGGGCAGGGTATGGCTACACCTTC
16	TRBV7-2	-	TRBJ1-4	-	CASSLGGRGPNEKLFF	TGTGCCAGCAGCTTGGGCGGCAGGGGACCCAATGAAAAACTGTTTTTT
15	TRBV28	-	TRBJ2-7	-	CASSSSGLLPYEQYF	TGTGCCAGCAGTTCCTCAGGGCTGCTCCCCTACGAGCAGTACTTC
15	TRBV30	once	TRBJ2-5	TRBD2	CAWTGWREGQETQYF	TGTGCCTGGACCGGATGGCGGGAGGGACAAGAGACCCAGTACTTC
11	TRBV28	once	TRBJ2-5	TRBD1	CASRGNRGQYF	TGTGCCAGCAGAGGAAACAGGGGCCAGTACTTC
16	TRBV27	-	TRBJ1-5	-	CASSLRSQGSNQPQHF	TGTGCCAGCAGTTTAAGGAGTCAGGGAAGCAATCAGCCCCAGCATTTT
13	TRBV6-5	once	TRBJ1-3	-	CASSYVTGNTIYF	TGTGCCAGCAGTTATGTAACTGGAAACACCATATATTTT
15	TRBV5-4	-	TRBJ2-3	TRBD1	CASSRRDSRTDTQYF	TGTGCCAGCAGCCGCCGGGACAGCCGCACAGATACGCAGTATTTT
12	TRBV28	few	TRBJ2-5	TRBD2	CASTGGGETQYF	TGTGCCAGCACCGGCGGGGGGGAGACCCAGTACTTC
14	TRBV5-1	-	TRBJ1-1	TRBD1	CASSHGTGITEAFF	TGCGCCAGCAGCCATGGGACAGGGATCACTGAAGCTTTCTTT
15	TRBV5-1	-	TRBJ2-6	-	CASSLDSGGANVLTF	TGCGCCAGCAGCTTGGACTCCGGTGGGGCCAACGTCCTGACTTTC
15	TRBV7-2	-	TRBJ2-7	-	CASSLATSLAYEQYF	TGTGCCAGCAGCTTAGCTACTAGCCTGGCTTACGAGCAGTACTTC
21	TRBV13	-	TRBJ2-2	TRBD1	CASSFLLLKGLGQGPTGELFF	TGTGCCAGCAGCTTCCTACTCCTAAAGGGATTGGGACAGGGACCCACCGGGGAGCTGTTTTTT
15	TRBV10-3	-	TRBJ2-3	TRBD2	CAISKSGGAPDTQYF	TGTGCCATCAGTAAAAGCGGGGGGGCCCCAGATACGCAGTATTTT
13	TRBV7-2	-	TRBJ1-1	-	CASSRLPGGEAFF	TGTGCCAGCAGCCGCCTTCCGGGGGGTGAAGCTTTCTTT
15	TRBV14	-	TRBJ2-5	-	CASSPLGQLQETQYF	TGTGCCAGCAGCCCTTTAGGACAGCTCCAAGAGACCCAGTACTTC
15	TRBV5-6	few	TRBJ2-2	-	CASSFASTAAGELFF	TGTGCCAGCAGCTTTGCCAGCACGGCGGCCGGGGAGCTGTTTTTT
13	TRBV27	-	TRBJ2-1	-	CASSLPPGNEQFF	TGTGCCAGCAGTTTACCCCCGGGGAATGAGCAGTTCTTC
13	TRBV19	-	TRBJ1-2	-	CASSGGWGYGYTF	TGTGCCAGTAGCGGAGGTTGGGGATATGGCTACACCTTC
14	TRBV14	-	TRBJ2-1	TRBD2	CASSHELADNEQFF	TGTGCCAGCAGCCACGAACTAGCGGACAATGAGCAGTTCTTC
14	TRBV27	-	TRBJ2-5	-	CASSLDYLQETQYF	TGTGCCAGCAGTCTCGACTACCTTCAAGAGACCCAGTACTTC
14	TRBV14	-	TRBJ1-1	TRBD1	CASSRGQGSAEAFF	TGTGCCAGCAGCCGGGGACAGGGGTCCGCTGAAGCTTTCTTT
14	TRBV29-1	-	TRBJ2-3	TRBD1	CSVGTGASTDTQYF	TGCAGCGTTGGGACAGGGGCTAGCACAGATACGCAGTATTTT
13	TRBV18	-	TRBJ1-2	-	CASSPEQGYGYTF	TGTGCCAGCTCACCGGAACAGGGTTATGGCTACACCTTC
15	TRBV7-2	-	TRBJ2-5	TRBD1	CASSFGQGRQETQYF	TGTGCCAGCAGCTTTGGACAGGGTAGACAAGAGACCCAGTACTTC
18	TRBV5-4	-	TRBJ1-2	-	CASSLGNERTEYFGGYTF	TGTGCCAGCAGCTTGGGGAACGAAAGGACAGAGTATTTTGGTGGCTACACCTTC
14	TRBV6-5	-	TRBJ2-4	TRBD1	CASSPGPGQAEGYF	TGTGCCAGCAGCCCAGGTCCGGGACAGGCCGAAGGGTACTTC
15	TRBV6-5	-	TRBJ1-3	-	CASSPPGRAGNTIYF	TGTGCCAGCAGTCCCCCGGGGAGGGCTGGAAACACCATATATTTT
16	TRBV4-1	-	TRBJ2-7	TRBD2	CASSQDGGGASYEQYF	TGCGCCAGCAGCCAAGATGGCGGGGGGGCCTCCTACGAGCAGTACTTC
14	TRBV7-2	-	TRBJ1-2	-	CASSLDARVGGYTF	TGTGCCAGCAGCTTAGACGCCAGGGTGGGGGGCTACACCTTC
14	TRBV30	-	TRBJ2-1	-	CAWRRQDFYNEQFF	TGTGCCTGGAGAAGACAGGACTTTTACAATGAGCAGTTCTTC
13	TRBV6-5	-	TRBJ1-2	-	CASSSGSFYGYTF	TGTGCCAGCAGTTCTGGGAGTTTCTATGGCTACACCTTC
15	TRBV7-3	-	TRBJ2-1	-	CASSLGGTGYNEQFF	TGTGCCAGCAGCTTAGGGGGGACGGGCTACAATGAGCAGTTCTTC
15	TRBV28	-	TRBJ2-5	TRBD1	CASSEDRDRGETQYF	TGTGCCAGCAGTGAGGACCGGGACAGGGGAGAGACCCAGTACTTC
13	TRBV4-3	-	TRBJ1-3	-	CASSQVSGNTIYF	TGCGCCAGCAGCCAAGTCAGTGGAAACACCATATATTTT
13	TRBV28	-	TRBJ1-1	-	CASSQGRETEAFF	TGTGCCAGCTCCCAGGGAAGAGAGACTGAAGCTTTCTTT
17	TRBV7-9	-	TRBJ1-5	TRBD1	CASSPGQGLDSNQPQHF	TGTGCCAGCAGCCCTGGACAGGGGTTGGATAGCAATCAGCCCCAGCATTTT
11	TRBV2	-	TRBJ1-1	-	CASRGNTEAFF	TGTGCCAGCCGGGGGAACACTGAAGCTTTCTTT
15	TRBV10-3	-	TRBJ2-1	-	CATSGSESSYNEQFF	TGTGCCACTTCTGGGAGCGAGAGCTCCTACAATGAGCAGTTCTTC
16	TRBV4-3	-	TRBJ2-5	-	CASSQDWEGGLKTQYF	TGCGCCAGCAGCCAAGATTGGGAGGGGGGGTTGAAGACCCAGTACTTC
15	TRBV2	-	TRBJ2-7	TRBD1	CASGGTGRPSYEQYF	TGTGCCAGCGGAGGGACAGGGCGACCCTCCTACGAGCAGTACTTC
12	TRBV30	few	TRBJ2-7	-	CAWSLGQTEQYF	TGTGCCTGGAGTCTCGGACAGACCGAGCAGTACTTC
13	TRBV19	once	TRBJ1-1	TRBD1	CASGWQGGTEAFF	TGTGCCAGTGGTTGGCAGGGGGGCACTGAAGCTTTCTTT